The entry below gives a single T cell receptor (beta chain) sequence along with its context. The sample originates from a study of cytomegalovirus exposure and HLA in healthy donors. Primers: 60 Vbeta forward and 13 Jbeta reverse. Only in-frame clones appear in the TCRdb table, and some are missing; sequencing was by immunoSEQ multiplex PCR. Of roughly 150,000 clones detected, more than 75% appear once; the ten largest clones hold more than 2%. This TCR was sampled from a young woman in good health and CMV-seronegative. Sequenced material: PBMCs.

In DNA, the CDR3 is TGTGCCAGCAGTGAAGAGGGGGCGAGGCATTCACCCCTCCACTTT. Protein sequence: CASSEEGARHSPLHF. The gene calls are TRBV2 and TRBJ1-6; 7 bases agree with TRBD1. Germline CDR1 and CDR2: SNHLY and FYNNEI. The CDR3 runs to 15 residues. The ends lost 1 base at V and 8 bases at J; junction bases unmatched: 5.